The 15 T cell receptor beta chains given below trace back to one sample, sequenced in a study of T cells in Graves' hyperthyroidism and ophthalmopathy. Amplified TCR beta CDR3 regions derived from RNA transcripts. First-round RT-PCR of the TCR CDR3 relied on the HTBI primer set. MiXCR, applied by TCRdb to the multiplex PCR reads, yields one record per CDR3 protein. The sample records 400,000 to 600,000 distinct CDR3 sequences, 20% to 25% being singletons. Sequences were obtained from blood. These TCRs come from a man between 18 and 29 years old with Graves' hyperthyroidism.

Ten or more counts support this clonotype. DNA of the CDR3: TGTGCCAGCAGCCGCGGCCGACAGACCTACGAGCAGTACTTC. Translation gives CASSRGRQTYEQYF. The chain is built from TRBV11-2 and TRBJ2-7; D is perhaps TRBD1 (5 bases). This CDR3 spans 14 amino acids. The germline V and J ends were trimmed by 5 bases and 2 bases, with 13 bases remaining between them. The germline V gene has CDR1 SGHAT and CDR2 FQNNGV. Together with reference TRBV11-2 and TRBJ2-7, the CDR3 gives the full variable domain: EAGVAQSPRYKIIEKRQSVAFWCNPISGHATLYWYQQILGQGPKLLIQFQNNGVVDDSQLPKDRFSAERLKGVDSTLKIQPAKLEDSAVYLCASSRGRQTYEQYFGPGTRLTVT.

For this clonotype: At one boundary the junction diverges from the germline segment, which might be a read error. The V call is TRBV12-5, the J call TRBJ2-2, with D maybe TRBD1 (6 bases). The CDR3 sequence is 17 residues long. Germline V CDR1 and CDR2: LGHNT, FRNRAP. The CDR3 sequence is CASGLLRRQANTGEPFF. The CDR3 DNA reads TGTGCTAGTGGTTTGCTTCGTAGACAGGCGAACACCGGGGAGCCGTTTTTT.

The rearrangement uses TRBV29-1 and TRBJ1-2, with 7 bases lining up with TRBD1. V shed 8 bases and J 6 bases; nucleotides not matched to a gene: 9. This CDR3 region has 12 residues. Germline V gene sequence: CDR1 SQVTM, CDR2 ANQGSEA. CDR3 residues: CSMSTGPHGYTF. CDR3 in DNA: TGCAGCATGTCGACAGGGCCTCATGGCTACACCTTC.

This clonotype has a count of ten or more. CDR3 residues: CASSYVSYEQYF. DNA for the CDR3: TGTGCCAGCAGTTACGTGTCCTACGAGCAGTACTTC. The chain is built from TRBV6-2 or TRBV6-3 and TRBJ2-7, with D unclear. The germline CDR1 and CDR2 sequences are MNHEY and SVGEGT. The CDR3 totals 12 residues. V lost 2 bases to trimming and J lost 1 base, with 3 bases between them.

In its sample, this clonotype was seen many times. The CDR3 sequence is CASSFTGVSGNTIYF. The DNA for the CDR3 is TGCGCCAGCAGTTTTACAGGGGTATCGGGAAACACCATATATTTT. This chain joins TRBV5-1 and TRBJ1-3; 7 bases map to TRBD1. V gave up 5 bases and J gave up 4 bases; unmatched junction bases: 9. The length of the CDR3 is 15 residues. CDR1 SGHRS and CDR2 YFSETQ come from the germline V gene.

This clonotype has at least ten counts. The V gene is TRBV2, the J gene TRBJ1-2; D is perhaps TRBD1 (6 bases). From germline, CDR1 is SNHLY and CDR2 FYNNEI. The CDR3 covers 16 residues. Between the trimmed V and J ends, which lost 5 bases and 5 bases, there was a span of 21 bases. This CDR3 is CASSRAPRGEIYGYTF. The CDR3 nucleotides read TGTGCCAGCAGTAGAGCCCCGAGGGGGGAGATTTATGGCTACACCTTC.

In this sample, this clonotype turned up a few times. V is TRBV29-1 and J is TRBJ2-7; D not certain. The germline gives CDR1 SQVTM, CDR2 ANQGSEA. The CDR3 length is 11 residues. V lost 2 bases and J lost 2, with 4 bases in between. The CDR3 sequence is CSVESPYEQYF. The CDR3 DNA reads TGCAGCGTTGAATCCCCCTACGAGCAGTACTTC.

This clonotype was picked up many times. The CDR3 spells CASSLAPGDEHQPQHF. The CDR3 DNA sequence: TGTGCCAGCAGTTTAGCGCCAGGGGACGAACATCAGCCCCAGCATTTT. The rearrangement uses TRBV12-3 or TRBV12-4 and TRBJ1-5, with D possibly matching TRBD1 (6 bases). V was trimmed by 0 bases and J by 5 bases, leaving 14 bases between them. The CDR3 runs to 16 residues.

The rearrangement uses TRBV3-1 and TRBJ1-2; no definite D call. The CDR3 extends over 15 amino acids. Trimming cost V 1 base and J 1 base, with 10 bases left between them. The germline V gene has CDR1 LGHDT and CDR2 YNNKEL (reference sequence). DNA for the CDR3: TGTGCCAGCAGCCAAGTGTCGACGCTTAACTATGGCTACACCTTC. It yields the protein CASSQVSTLNYGYTF.

At least ten counts were recorded for this clonotype. The chain has TRBV27 and TRBJ1-1; perhaps TRBD1 as D (6 bases). Trimming removed 7 bases at V and 5 bases at J, with 17 bases between. The CDR3 has 14 amino acids. Germline V lookup: CDR1 MNHEY, CDR2 SMNVEV (reference sequence). The CDR3 DNA sequence: TGTGCCAGCAACTTACGAGGGGGGTTGACTGAAGCTTTCTTT. Translated: CASNLRGGLTEAFF.

This clonotype was picked up many times. The chain is built from TRBV6-1 and TRBJ1-5; 9 bases are a match to TRBD1. The CDR3 is made up of 15 amino acids. After removal of 5 bases from V and 2 bases from J, the junction contained 4 bases not matched to a gene. Germline V gives CDR1 MNHNS, CDR2 SASEGT. This CDR3 reads CASSRDRVGNQPQHF. CDR3 in DNA: TGTGCCAGCAGTCGGGACAGGGTGGGCAATCAGCCCCAGCATTTT.

This clonotype occurred many times. CDR3 nucleotide sequence: TGTGCCATCAGAAGGACAGGGGGATCCACCGGGGAGCTGTTTTTT. It codes for CAIRRTGGSTGELFF. V is TRBV10-3 and J is TRBJ2-2, with 10 positions matching TRBD1. The J segment lost 4 bases and the V segment lost 6 bases, leaving 5 bases of the junction unmatched. This CDR3 has 15 residues. Germline V gives CDR1 ENHRY, CDR2 SYGVKD.

This clonotype was recorded many times. This rearrangement joins TRBV28 to TRBJ1-2, with TRBD1 as a possible D gene (5 bases). There are 13 residues in the CDR3. V lost 6 bases and J lost 1, with 9 bases in between. The germline V gene has CDR1 MDHEN and CDR2 SYDVKM. The CDR3 coding sequence is TGTGCCAGCAGATTGACAGTTAACTATGGCTACACCTTC. Translating it yields CASRLTVNYGYTF.

This clonotype was counted between two and nine times. Here the CDR3 reads CSAGGLGNTEAFF. The CDR3 DNA reads TGCAGTGCTGGAGGGTTGGGGAACACTGAAGCTTTCTTT. This chain connects TRBV20-1 to TRBJ1-1; D remains ambiguous. CDR3 length equals 13 residues. The V end was cut by 5 bases, the J end by 1 base, with 11 bases between. CDR1 is DFQATT and CDR2 is SNEGSKA in the germline V gene (reference sequence).

This clonotype was seen at least ten times. The chain joins TRBV6-5 to TRBJ1-1; 8 nucleotides align to TRBD1. The J segment lost 4 bases and the V segment lost 5 bases, leaving 3 bases of the junction unmatched. Per germline, CDR1 MNHEY and CDR2 SVGAGI. The CDR3 consists of 13 residues. The CDR3 DNA follows: TGTGCCAGCAGTAACGACAGGGGCACTGAAGCTTTCTTT. It translates to CASSNDRGTEAFF.